This TCR beta chain came from a study of CD8 T cells in acute hepatitis C reinfection. Study findings and constraints: Follow-up repertoires were missing for chronically infected subjects. Diversity was high, without significant differences between resolver and chronic groups.

Trimming removed 6 bases from V and 0 bases from J, with 12 bases in between. CDR1 is ENHRY and CDR2 is SYGVKD in the germline V gene. This CDR3 spans 14 amino acids. For this clone: Its antigen is undetermined.

Time point of the sample: naive CD8 control sorted from an acute-time-point sample. Every 3 months, donors from a Montreal cohort of people who inject drugs were followed. CD3, CD8 and CD45RO antibodies stained cells; a viability dye excluded dead cells. Sequenced by immunoSEQ multiplex PCR; TCRdb stores in-frame clones only, minus some. Of around 36,000 clones in the sample, approximately 83% were seen once. This TCR was sampled from a woman in her late teens or twenties who spontaneously cleared hepatitis C infection. This chain connects TRBV10-3 to TRBJ2-7; no clear D gene. Sequences were obtained from naive CD8+ T cells from PBMCs. In DNA form, the CDR3 reads TGTGCCATCAGCGACGCCGGCTCCTCCTACGAGCAGTACTTC. Translation: CAISDAGSSYEQYF.